The 15 T cell receptor beta chains reported below all come from one sample, sequenced in a study of a mutant IDH1 vaccine in newly diagnosed glioma. Profiled with immunoSEQ multiplex PCR; TCRdb holds only in-frame clones, not every one. The sample contains about 36,000 clones, roughly 80% of which appear only once. The sample's time point: week 11, during vaccination. A 20-mer mutant IDH1 peptide at 300 ug was injected subcutaneously with topical imiquimod. Their recognized antigens are unknown. The specimen was peripheral blood mononuclear cells (PBMCs), collected from a glioma patient whose treatment included an IDH1 peptide vaccine. Source of these receptors: a woman in her 30s with glioma. Some clones in this sample may be carry-over from other donors' samples.

The chain combines TRBV4-2 with TRBJ2-7; 7 nucleotides match TRBD1. From germline, CDR1 is LGHNA and CDR2 YNFKEQ. The CDR3 sequence is 14 residues long. With V trimmed by 5 bases and J by 2 bases, 6 bases remained unmatched. The CDR3 loop reads CASSKTGVPYEQYF. In DNA form, the CDR3 reads TGTGCCAGCAGCAAAACAGGGGTGCCCTACGAGCAGTACTTC.

The CDR3 reads CASTEGLQQETQYF. CDR3 nucleotide sequence: TGTGCCAGCACCGAGGGACTTCAGCAAGAGACCCAGTACTTC. The rearrangement uses TRBV7-9 and TRBJ2-5, with D tentatively TRBD2 (6 bases). The CDR3 sequence is 14 residues long. The germline gives CDR1 SEHNR, CDR2 FQNEAQ (reference sequence). V lost 7 bases, J lost 2 bases, and 14 bases lay in between.

DNA of the CDR3: TGTGCCAGCAGCTTAGAGGGAACGCCGGGTGAGGAGCAGTACTTC. This codes for CASSLEGTPGEEQYF. The chain carries TRBV7-9 and TRBJ2-7, with D unresolved. This CDR3 comprises 15 residues. V was shortened by 1 base and J by 7 bases, with 17 bases between the two germline ends. Germline CDR1 is SEHNR and CDR2 is FQNEAQ (reference sequence).

The chain couples TRBV18 to TRBJ1-5; D gene ambiguous. The length of the CDR3 is 13 residues. Trimming stripped 2 bases from V and 5 bases from J, with 7 bases between. Germline V gives CDR1 KGHSH, CDR2 LQKENI. For the CDR3, the DNA is TGTGCCAGCTCACCAGAGGGTGATCAGCCCCAGCATTTT. Translated, it gives CASSPEGDQPQHF.

V usage is TRBV27 and J usage is TRBJ1-2, with D uncertain. The CDR3 spans 15 residues. Germline V gene lookup returns CDR1 MNHEY and CDR2 SMNVEV (reference sequence). V was cut by 6 bases and J by 4 bases, with 18 bases left in between. The CDR3 bases are TGTGCCAGCAGGGCCCCTGGACGCATGCTCTATGGCTACACCTTC. Amino acids: CASRAPGRMLYGYTF.

The V and J genes are TRBV21-1 and TRBJ2-4; the table assigns TRBD2, which was not confirmed against the DNA. TRBV21-1 is marked as a pseudogene. The CDR3 spans 17 residues. CDR3 amino acids: CASKVLEGPPVLNIQYF. For the CDR3, the DNA is TGTGCCAGCAAAGTCCTGGAGGGACCCCCCGTTTTAAACATTCAGTACTTC.

The chain is built from TRBV18 and TRBJ2-7, with TRBD1 matching 8 bases. Trimming cost V 4 bases and J 2 bases; bases outside gene matches: 7. The CDR3 spans 15 residues. CDR1 is KGHSH and CDR2 is LQKENI in the germline V gene. CDR3 sequence: CASSRGQGQTYEQYF. The CDR3 nucleotides are TGTGCCAGCTCACGCGGACAGGGACAAACCTACGAGCAGTACTTC.

This clone was seen more than once but under ten times. The gene calls are TRBV5-1 and TRBJ2-1; 12 bases line up with TRBD2. Per germline, CDR1 SGHRS and CDR2 YFSETQ. V was clipped by 4 bases and J by 8 bases; unmatched bases: 7. The CDR3 spans 15 residues. The CDR3 is CASSLAGGPVDEQFF. CDR3 in DNA: TGCGCCAGCAGCCTAGCGGGAGGGCCGGTTGATGAGCAGTTCTTC.

The rearrangement links TRBV18 to TRBJ2-7; the D gene is possibly TRBD1 (5 bases). This CDR3 is 13 amino acids long. V was clipped by 0 bases and J by 6 bases, with 9 bases between them. The germline V gene encodes CDR1 KGHSH and CDR2 LQKENI. The CDR3 sequence: CASSPPQGAEQYF. In nucleotides, the CDR3 is TGTGCCAGCTCACCACCTCAGGGTGCCGAGCAGTACTTC.

The chain carries TRBV7-6 and TRBJ2-5; either TRBD1 or TRBD2 may supply D (5 bases each). This CDR3 is 15 amino acids long. V dropped 2 bases and J dropped 1 base, with 11 bases sitting between them. Germline V CDR1 and CDR2: SGHVS, FNYEAQ. Written as DNA, the CDR3 is TGTGCCAGCAGCTTAAGAGGGGCGGTCCAAGAGACCCAGTACTTC. Protein: CASSLRGAVQETQYF.

This chain joins TRBV20-1 and TRBJ1-1; no clear D gene. Germline values: CDR1 DFQATT, CDR2 SNEGSKA (reference sequence). Trimming cost V 6 bases and J 0 bases, with 5 bases left between them. The CDR3 spans 11 residues. In nucleotides, the CDR3 is TGCAGTGCCTCAATGAACACTGAAGCTTTCTTT. As protein: CSASMNTEAFF.

The chain has TRBV10-2 and TRBJ2-5, with D possibly matching TRBD1 (6 bases). V shed 0 bases and J shed 5 bases, with 7 bases lying between them. This CDR3 has 13 residues. Germline values: CDR1 WSHSY, CDR2 SAAADI. The CDR3 DNA is TGCGCCAGCAGTGAGTCTAGGGGGGAGACCCAGTACTTC. Residues: CASSESRGETQYF.

CDR3 sequence reads: CASSGQGTQETQYF. The CDR3, as DNA: TGTGCCAGCAGTGGACAGGGGACTCAAGAGACCCAGTACTTC. J is TRBJ2-5 and V is TRBV6-1; 8 bases map to TRBD1. CDR1 MNHNS and CDR2 SASEGT come from the germline V gene. V trimming: 4 bases; J trimming: 2 bases; junction bases outside the gene matches: 3. The CDR3 contains 14 residues.

This clone was seen just once. CDR3 amino acids: CASARSGDTQYF. The CDR3 DNA is TGTGCTAGTGCTCGGAGTGGAGATACGCAGTATTTT. This rearrangement joins TRBV12-5 to TRBJ2-3; no clear D gene. Trimming cost V 7 bases and J 5 bases, with 10 bases left between them. Germline CDR1 and CDR2: LGHNT and FRNRAP. The CDR3 runs 12 residues.

The V call is TRBV27, the J call TRBJ1-6; D is possibly TRBD1 (6 bases). V was trimmed by 6 bases and J by 6 bases, leaving 18 bases between them. The germline V gene encodes CDR1 MNHEY and CDR2 SMNVEV (reference sequence). This CDR3 spans 16 amino acids. The CDR3 DNA reads as TGTGCCAGCAGCGTTCCCGGCGGGGGGCGTAATTCACCCCTCCACTTT. Encoded protein: CASSVPGGGRNSPLHF.